These 9 T cell receptor beta chains share one sample of origin, sequenced in a study of neurological immune-mediated disorders. Time point noted: technical triplicate 2. From the 5' RACE reads, TCRdb called clonotypes with MiXCR, one entry per CDR3 protein. Among about 59,000 distinct CDR3 sequences listed, approximately 25% were seen once. Sequences were obtained from PBMCs. Source of these receptors: a man aged 60 to 69 with HTLV-1-associated myelopathy (HAM/TSP).

This clonotype was recorded many times. This chain links TRBV7-2 with TRBJ1-2, with D uncertain. The CDR3 loop spans 14 amino acids. Per germline, CDR1 SGHTA and CDR2 FQGNSA. The germline V and J ends were trimmed by 5 bases and 1 base, with 11 bases remaining between them. The CDR3 DNA reads as TGTGCCAGCAGCCCCGAGGGTCTTAACTATGGCTACACCTTC. This gives the protein CASSPEGLNYGYTF.

The chain uses TRBV7-6 and TRBJ1-2; D gene ambiguous. Germline CDR1 SGHVS, CDR2 FNYEAQ. This CDR3 is built from 11 residues. Trimming took 4 bases from V and 4 from J, leaving 4 bases between them. CDR3 in amino acids: CASSSGYGYTF. CDR3 bases: TGTGCCAGCAGCTCAGGCTATGGCTACACCTTC. Full variable domain (missing parts from reference TRBV7-6 and TRBJ1-2): GAGVSQSPRYKVTKRGQDVALRCDPISGHVSLYWYRQALGQGPEFLTYFNYEAQQDKSGLPNDRFSAERPEGSISTLTIQRTEQRDSAMYRCASSSGYGYTFGSGTRLTVV.

This clonotype was observed many times. This rearrangement joins TRBV5-1 to TRBJ2-1, with 8 nucleotides matching TRBD2. Germline V CDR1 and CDR2: SGHRS, YFSETQ. The CDR3 is 16 residues long. Germline trimming cut 1 base from V and 9 bases from J; bases unmatched to any gene: 12. This chain's CDR3 is CASSLFSAGVAGEQFF. The CDR3 bases are TGCGCCAGCAGCTTGTTTTCAGCGGGAGTTGCCGGTGAGCAGTTCTTC.

This clonotype appeared many times. V gene TRBV7-9 combines with J gene TRBJ2-2, with TRBD1 matching 12 bases. CDR3 length equals 17 residues. CDR1 and CDR2 from the germline V gene are SEHNR and FQNEAQ (reference sequence). V was pared by 5 bases and J by 5 bases, with 9 bases of the junction left unmatched. The CDR3, as DNA: TGTGCCAGCAGCGCCAACCTGGGACAGGGGGCTACCGGGGAGCTGTTTTTT. It codes for CASSANLGQGATGELFF.

This sequence joins TRBV12-5 and TRBJ1-5, with 7 bases fitting TRBD1. The germline CDR1 and CDR2 sequences are LGHNT and FRNRAP. With 1 base clipped from V and 3 bases from J, the junction kept 6 bases outside the gene matches. CDR3 length: 16 amino acids. Here the CDR3 DNA reads TGTGCTAGTGGTTTGGGGGGACAGACCTCCAATCAGCCCCAGCATTTT. It specifies CASGLGGQTSNQPQHF. The complete variable domain, with remaining parts taken from reference TRBV12-5 and TRBJ1-5, reads DARVTQTPRHKVTEMGQEVTMRCQPILGHNTVFWYRQTMMQGLELLAYFRNRAPLDDSGMPKDRFSAEMPDATLATLKIQPSEPRDSAVYFCASGLGGQTSNQPQHFGDGTRLSIL.

This clonotype was detected ten times or more. The gene calls are TRBV11-1 and TRBJ1-5; D unresolved. V dropped 3 bases and J dropped 5 bases, with 8 bases sitting between them. Germline V gene data show CDR1 as SGHAT and CDR2 as FQDESV (reference sequence). The CDR3 runs to 13 residues. CDR3 nucleotides: TGTGCCAGCAGCTTGAATAATGATCAGCCCCAGCATTTT. Translating it yields CASSLNNDQPQHF.

A remark on this clonotype: Relative to the germline gene, one junction end is altered; a read error may explain this. This rearrangement joins TRBV6-1 to TRBJ2-3, with a weak D call TRBD1 (5 bases). The CDR3 has 16 residues. Looked up from germline, CDR1 is MNHNS and CDR2 is SASEGT. This CDR3 reads CSSSETPVPPTDPQYF. CDR3 coding DNA: TGTTCCAGCAGTGAAACTCCGGTACCGCCGACAGATCCGCAGTATTTT.

A few counts support this clonotype. CDR3 sequence reads: CASSALGPLKEQYF. CDR3 in DNA: TGTGCCAGCAGTGCCCTAGGCCCACTTAAGGAGCAGTACTTC. The chain has TRBV6-5 and TRBJ2-7, with unresolved D. The CDR3 extends over 14 amino acids. Trimming took 5 bases from V and 7 from J, leaving 18 bases between them. Germline loops: CDR1 MNHEY, CDR2 SVGAGI.

The rearrangement links TRBV3-1 to TRBJ2-7; D unresolved. Germline loops: CDR1 LGHDT, CDR2 YNNKEL (reference sequence). CDR3 length: 14 amino acids. Trimming cost V 0 bases and J 1 base, with 7 bases left between them. The CDR3 region has the DNA TGTGCCAGCAGCCAAGACCCCGGTTCCTACGAGCAGTACTTC. This gives the protein CASSQDPGSYEQYF.